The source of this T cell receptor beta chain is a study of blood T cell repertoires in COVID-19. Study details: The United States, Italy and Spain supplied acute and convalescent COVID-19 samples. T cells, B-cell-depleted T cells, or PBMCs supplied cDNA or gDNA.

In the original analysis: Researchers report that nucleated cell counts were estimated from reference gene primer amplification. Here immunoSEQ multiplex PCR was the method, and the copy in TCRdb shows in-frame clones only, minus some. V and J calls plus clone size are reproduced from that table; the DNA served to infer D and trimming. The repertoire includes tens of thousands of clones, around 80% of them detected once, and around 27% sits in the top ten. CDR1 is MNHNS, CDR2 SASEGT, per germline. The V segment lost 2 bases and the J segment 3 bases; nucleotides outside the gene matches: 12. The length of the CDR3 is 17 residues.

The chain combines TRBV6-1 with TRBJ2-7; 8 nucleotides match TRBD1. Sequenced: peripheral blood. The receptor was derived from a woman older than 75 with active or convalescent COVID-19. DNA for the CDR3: TGTGCCAGCAGTGAAACGGGGTATGGACAGGGCCACTACGAGCAGTACTTC. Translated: CASSETGYGQGHYEQYF.